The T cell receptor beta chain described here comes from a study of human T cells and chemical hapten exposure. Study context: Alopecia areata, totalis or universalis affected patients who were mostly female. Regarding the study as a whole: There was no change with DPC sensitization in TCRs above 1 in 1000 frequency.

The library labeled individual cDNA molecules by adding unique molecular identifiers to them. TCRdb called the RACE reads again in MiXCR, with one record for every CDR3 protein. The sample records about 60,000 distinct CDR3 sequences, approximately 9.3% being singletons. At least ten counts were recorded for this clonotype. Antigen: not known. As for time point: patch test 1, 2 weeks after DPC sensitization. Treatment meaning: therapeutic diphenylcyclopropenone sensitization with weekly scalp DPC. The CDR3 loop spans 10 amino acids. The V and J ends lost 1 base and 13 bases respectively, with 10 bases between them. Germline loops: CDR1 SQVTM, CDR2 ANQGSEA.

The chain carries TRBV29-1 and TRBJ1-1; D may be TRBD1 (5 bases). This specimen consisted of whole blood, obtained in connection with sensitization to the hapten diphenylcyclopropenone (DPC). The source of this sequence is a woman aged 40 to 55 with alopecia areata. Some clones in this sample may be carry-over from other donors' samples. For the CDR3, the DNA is TGCAGCGTTGAAGGGACTGGGGGTTTCTTT. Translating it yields CSVEGTGGFF.